The 7 T cell receptor beta chains in this list originate from one sample, sequenced in a study of Graves' ophthalmopathy and Graves' hyperthyroidism. RNA served as the template for amplifying TCR beta CDR3 regions. HTBI primers served in a first-round RT-PCR, which a second-round multiplex PCR followed. TCRdb independently ran MiXCR on the multiplex PCR reads; one entry per CDR3 protein. The sample gives around 1,200,000 distinct CDR3 sequences, less than 45% of which show up once; roughly 11% is in the top ten. The sample comprised peripheral blood or thyroid tissue (not recorded which). The receptors here all came from an adult man with Graves' hyperthyroidism.

In its sample, this clonotype was seen many times. This chain connects TRBV29-1 to TRBJ2-7, with D perhaps matching TRBD2 (5 bases). V was cut by 5 bases and J by 0 bases, with 11 bases left in between. In germline, CDR1 is SQVTM, CDR2 ANQGSEA. CDR3 length: 13 residues. As DNA, the CDR3 is TGCAGCGTTAGAAATACTAGCTCCTACGAGCAGTACTTC. Amino acids: CSVRNTSSYEQYF.

The chain is built from TRBV19 and TRBJ2-3, with D hard to call. V was trimmed by 3 bases and J by 2 bases, leaving 9 bases between them. The CDR3 has 14 amino acids. Germline V lookup: CDR1 LNHDA, CDR2 SQIVND (reference sequence). The CDR3 DNA sequence: TGTGCCAGTAGTATCACACAGCTCACAGATACGCAGTATTTT. This sequence encodes CASSITQLTDTQYF.

This clonotype was picked up many times. The gene calls are TRBV29-1 and TRBJ1-4; TRBD1 matches at 9 bases. This CDR3 has 16 amino acids. Germline V gene lookup returns CDR1 SQVTM and CDR2 ANQGSEA. J was trimmed by 4 bases and V by 0 bases; bases with no gene match: 6. CDR3 region: CSVEDATGGSNEKLFF. For the CDR3, the DNA is TGCAGCGTTGAAGACGCGACAGGGGGTAGTAATGAAAAACTGTTTTTT.

The V and J genes are TRBV6-5 and TRBJ1-1; D is unresolved. Germline V lookup: CDR1 MNHEY, CDR2 SVGAGI. The CDR3 runs 15 residues. Trimming stripped 4 bases from V and 2 bases from J, with 14 bases between. The CDR3 DNA reads as TGTGCCAGCAGTTTCTCGCGGGTTGTAAACACTGAAGCTTTCTTT. This gives the protein CASSFSRVVNTEAFF.

The V gene is TRBV6-6, the J gene TRBJ2-3; D not certain. V was pared by 7 bases and J by 3 bases, with 17 bases between. The V gene's germline CDR1 is MNHNY and CDR2 SVGAGI (reference sequence). This CDR3 contains 15 residues. The CDR3 DNA reads as TGTGCCAGCACCCGAGCGTCGGGCCGAACAGATACGCAGTATTTT. Translating it yields CASTRASGRTDTQYF.

Many counts were recorded for this clonotype. The V call is TRBV7-2, the J call TRBJ1-5; D remains ambiguous. Looked up from germline, CDR1 is SGHTA and CDR2 is FQGNSA. This CDR3 is 12 amino acids long. V was clipped by 5 bases and J by 7 bases, with 9 bases between them. DNA of the CDR3: TGTGCCAGCAGCGACAATTGGCAGCCCCAGCATTTT. Translated: CASSDNWQPQHF.

In this sample, this clonotype turned up many times. The genes are TRBV20-1 and TRBJ1-5, with TRBD1 matching over 7 bases. CDR1 DFQATT and CDR2 SNEGSKA come from the germline V gene (reference sequence). The V segment lost 5 bases and the J segment 3 bases; nucleotides outside the gene matches: 7. The CDR3 is 14 amino acids. CDR3 coding DNA: TGCAGTGCTGGGGGGAGGGGGCACAATCAGCCCCAGCATTTT. Translating it yields CSAGGRGHNQPQHF.